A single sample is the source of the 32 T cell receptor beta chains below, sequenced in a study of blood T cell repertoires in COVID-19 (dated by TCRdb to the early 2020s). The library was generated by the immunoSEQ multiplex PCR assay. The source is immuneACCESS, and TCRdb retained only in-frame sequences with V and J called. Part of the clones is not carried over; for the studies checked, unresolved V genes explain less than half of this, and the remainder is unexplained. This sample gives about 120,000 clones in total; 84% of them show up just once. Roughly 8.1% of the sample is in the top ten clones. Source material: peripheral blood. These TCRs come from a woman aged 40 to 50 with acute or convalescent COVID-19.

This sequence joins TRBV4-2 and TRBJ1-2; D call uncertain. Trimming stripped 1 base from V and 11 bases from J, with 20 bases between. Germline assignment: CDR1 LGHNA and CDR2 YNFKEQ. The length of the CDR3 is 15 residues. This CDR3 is CASSQVPNQRESYTF. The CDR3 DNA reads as TGTGCCAGCAGCCAAGTTCCTAATCAAAGGGAGTCTTACACCTTC.

DNA for the CDR3: TGTGCCAGCTCACCACCCCAACAGTCCCGGGGATCACCCCTCCACTTT. Translation gives CASSPPQQSRGSPLHF. V gene TRBV18 combines with J gene TRBJ1-6, with no clear D. Germline V gene sequence: CDR1 KGHSH, CDR2 LQKENI. Between the trimmed V and J ends, which lost 0 bases and 10 bases, there was a span of 16 bases. The CDR3 spans 16 residues. The variable domain in full, with the rest retrieved from reference TRBV18 and TRBJ1-6, is NAGVMQNPRHLVRRRGQEARLRCSPMKGHSHVYWYRQLPEEGLKFMVYLQKENIIDESGMPKERFSAEFPKEGPSILRIQQVVRGDSAAYFCASSPPQQSRGSPLHFGNGTRLTVT.

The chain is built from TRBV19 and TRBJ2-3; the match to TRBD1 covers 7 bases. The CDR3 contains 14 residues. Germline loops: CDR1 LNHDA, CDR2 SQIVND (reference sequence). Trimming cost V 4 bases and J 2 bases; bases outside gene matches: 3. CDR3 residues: CASSNRGDTDTQYF. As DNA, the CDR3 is TGTGCCAGTAGTAACAGGGGCGACACAGATACGCAGTATTTT.

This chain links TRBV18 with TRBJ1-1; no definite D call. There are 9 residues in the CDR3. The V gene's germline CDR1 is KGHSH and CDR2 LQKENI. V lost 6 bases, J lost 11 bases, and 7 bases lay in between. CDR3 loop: CASSAGAFF. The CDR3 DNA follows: TGTGCCAGCTCCGCCGGGGCTTTCTTT.

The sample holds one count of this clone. CDR3 in DNA: TGTGCCACCAGGGAGGGAGGTAGCAATCAGCCCCAGCATTTT. It yields the protein CATREGGSNQPQHF. The V gene is TRBV6-6, the J gene TRBJ1-5, with D perhaps TRBD1 (5 bases). There are 14 residues in the CDR3. Germline CDR1 is MNHNY and CDR2 is SVGAGI (reference sequence). Trimming stripped 10 bases from V and 0 bases from J, with 13 bases between.

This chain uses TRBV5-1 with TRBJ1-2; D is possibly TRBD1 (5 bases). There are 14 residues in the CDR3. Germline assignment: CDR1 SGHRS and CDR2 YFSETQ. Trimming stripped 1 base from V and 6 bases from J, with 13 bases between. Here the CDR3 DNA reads TGCGCCAGCAGCTTGTACTCCAGGGCGGATGGCTACACCTTC. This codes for CASSLYSRADGYTF.

The CDR3 loop reads CASSLSIGQGYEQYF. In nucleotides, the CDR3 is TGTGCCAGCAGCTTATCGATAGGACAGGGCTACGAGCAGTACTTC. The chain employs TRBV11-2 and TRBJ2-7; 8 bases are shared with TRBD1. V lost 2 bases, J lost 3 bases, and 6 bases stayed unmatched. Germline V gene data show CDR1 as SGHAT and CDR2 as FQNNGV. The CDR3 runs 15 residues.

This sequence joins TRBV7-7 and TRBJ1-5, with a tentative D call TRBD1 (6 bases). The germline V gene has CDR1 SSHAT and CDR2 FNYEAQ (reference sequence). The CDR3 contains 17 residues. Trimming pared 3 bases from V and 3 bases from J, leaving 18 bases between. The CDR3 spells CASSFEGQGSVNQPQHF. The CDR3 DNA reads TGTGCCAGCAGCTTTGAGGGGCAGGGGTCGGTCAATCAGCCCCAGCATTTT.

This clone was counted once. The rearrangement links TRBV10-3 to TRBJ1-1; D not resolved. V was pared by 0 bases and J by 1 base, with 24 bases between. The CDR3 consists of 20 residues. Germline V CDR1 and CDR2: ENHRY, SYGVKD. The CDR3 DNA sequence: TGTGCCATCAGTGAGTCGATAAGCTGGCAGGTACCCGAGAGGAACACTGAAGCTTTCTTT. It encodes CAISESISWQVPERNTEAFF.

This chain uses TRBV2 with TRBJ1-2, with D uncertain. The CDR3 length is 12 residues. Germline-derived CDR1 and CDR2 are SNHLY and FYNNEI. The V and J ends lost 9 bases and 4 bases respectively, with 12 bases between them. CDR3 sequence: CASGVTGYGYTF. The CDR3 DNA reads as TGTGCCAGTGGAGTAACGGGCTATGGCTACACCTTC. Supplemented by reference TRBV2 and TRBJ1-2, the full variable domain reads EPEVTQTPSHQVTQMGQEVILRCVPISNHLYFYWYRQILGQKVEFLVSFYNNEISEKSEIFDDQFSVERPDGSNFTLKIRSTKLEDSAMYFCASGVTGYGYTFGSGTRLTVV.

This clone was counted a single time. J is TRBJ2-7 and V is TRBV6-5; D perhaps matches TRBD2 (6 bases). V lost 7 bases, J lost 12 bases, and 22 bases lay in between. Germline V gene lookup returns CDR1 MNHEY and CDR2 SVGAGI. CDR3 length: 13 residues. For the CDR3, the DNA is TGTGCCAGCAAGGTCCCGGGGGTAGAACAGCGGTACTTC. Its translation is CASKVPGVEQRYF.

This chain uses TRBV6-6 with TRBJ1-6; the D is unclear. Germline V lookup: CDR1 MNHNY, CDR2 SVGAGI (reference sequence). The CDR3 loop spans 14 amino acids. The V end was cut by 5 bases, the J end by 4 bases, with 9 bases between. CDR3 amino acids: CASSPQDYNSPLHF. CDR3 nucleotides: TGTGCCAGCAGTCCCCAGGATTATAATTCACCCCTCCACTTT.

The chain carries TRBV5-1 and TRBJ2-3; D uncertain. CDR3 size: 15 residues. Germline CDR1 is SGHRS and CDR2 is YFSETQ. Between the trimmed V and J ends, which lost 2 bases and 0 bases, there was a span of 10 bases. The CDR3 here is CASSFGGASTDTQYF. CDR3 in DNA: TGCGCCAGCAGCTTTGGCGGTGCTAGCACAGATACGCAGTATTTT.

As DNA, the CDR3 is TGTGCCAGCAGCCGATACCGGGACAGGAGCGAGCAGTACTTC. Translating it yields CASSRYRDRSEQYF. This chain connects TRBV7-8 to TRBJ2-7, with 8 positions matching TRBD1. CDR3 size: 14 residues. Looked up from germline, CDR1 is SGHVS and CDR2 is FQNEAQ. Germline trimming cut 5 bases from V and 6 bases from J; bases unmatched to any gene: 9.

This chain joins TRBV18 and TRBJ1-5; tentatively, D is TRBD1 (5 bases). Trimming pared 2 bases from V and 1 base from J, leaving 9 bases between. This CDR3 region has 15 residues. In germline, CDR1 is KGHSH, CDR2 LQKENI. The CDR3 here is CASSPEQASNQPQHF. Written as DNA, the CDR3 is TGTGCCAGCTCACCAGAACAGGCCAGCAATCAGCCCCAGCATTTT. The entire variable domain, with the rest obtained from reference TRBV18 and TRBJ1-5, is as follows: NAGVMQNPRHLVRRRGQEARLRCSPMKGHSHVYWYRQLPEEGLKFMVYLQKENIIDESGMPKERFSAEFPKEGPSILRIQQVVRGDSAAYFCASSPEQASNQPQHFGDGTRLSIL.

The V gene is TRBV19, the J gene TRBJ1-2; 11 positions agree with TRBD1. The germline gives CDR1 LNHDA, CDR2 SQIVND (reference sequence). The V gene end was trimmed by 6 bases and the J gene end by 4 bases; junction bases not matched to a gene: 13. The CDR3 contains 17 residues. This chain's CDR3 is CASSLRDRGSWGYGYTF. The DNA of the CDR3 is TGTGCCAGTAGCCTACGGGACAGGGGGAGCTGGGGCTATGGCTACACCTTC.

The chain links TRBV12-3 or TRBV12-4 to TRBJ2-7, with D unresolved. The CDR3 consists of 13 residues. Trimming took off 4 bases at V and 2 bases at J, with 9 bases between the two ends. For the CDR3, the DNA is TGTGCCAGCAGTTGGGCAGAGCCCTACGAGCAGTACTTC. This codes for CASSWAEPYEQYF.

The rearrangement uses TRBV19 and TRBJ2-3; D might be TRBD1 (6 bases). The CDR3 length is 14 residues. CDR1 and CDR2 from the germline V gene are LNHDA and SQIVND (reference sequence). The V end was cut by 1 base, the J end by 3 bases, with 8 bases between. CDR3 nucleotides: TGTGCCAGTAGTATAGTCAGGGGTACAGATACGCAGTATTTT. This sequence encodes CASSIVRGTDTQYF.

This CDR3 reads CASSFSGLISGNTIYF. In DNA, the CDR3 is TGTGCCAGCAGTTTTTCGGGACTGATCTCTGGAAACACCATATATTTT. J is TRBJ1-3 and V is TRBV28, with a weak D call TRBD1 (5 bases). Trimming stripped 3 bases from V and 0 bases from J, with 12 bases between. This CDR3 region has 16 residues. CDR1 and CDR2 (germline): MDHEN, SYDVKM.

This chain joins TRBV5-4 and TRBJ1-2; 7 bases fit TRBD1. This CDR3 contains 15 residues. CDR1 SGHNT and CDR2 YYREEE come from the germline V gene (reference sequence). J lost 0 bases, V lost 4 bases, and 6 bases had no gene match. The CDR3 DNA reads TGTGCCAGCAGCCAGGGACAGCGAGCTAACTATGGCTACACCTTC. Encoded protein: CASSQGQRANYGYTF.

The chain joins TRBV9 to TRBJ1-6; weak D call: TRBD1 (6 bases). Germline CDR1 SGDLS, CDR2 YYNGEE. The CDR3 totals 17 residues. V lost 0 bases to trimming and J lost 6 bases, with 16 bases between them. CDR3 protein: CASSVAGGGAVNSPLHF. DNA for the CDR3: TGTGCCAGCAGCGTAGCGGGCGGGGGCGCCGTTAATTCACCCCTCCACTTT.

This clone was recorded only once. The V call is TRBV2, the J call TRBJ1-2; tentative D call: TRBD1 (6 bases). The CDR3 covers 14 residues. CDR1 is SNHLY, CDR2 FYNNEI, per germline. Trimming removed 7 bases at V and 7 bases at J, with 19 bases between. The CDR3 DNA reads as TGTGCCAGCACCCCAGTCAGGGGCGATGGTGGCTACACCTTC. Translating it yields CASTPVRGDGGYTF.

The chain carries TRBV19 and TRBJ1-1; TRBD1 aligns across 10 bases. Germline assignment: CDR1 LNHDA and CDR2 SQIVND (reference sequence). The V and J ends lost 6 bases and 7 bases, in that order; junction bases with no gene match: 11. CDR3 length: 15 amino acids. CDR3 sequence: CASRSGTGESNEAFF. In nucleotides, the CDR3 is TGTGCCAGTAGATCCGGGACAGGGGAATCAAATGAAGCTTTCTTT.

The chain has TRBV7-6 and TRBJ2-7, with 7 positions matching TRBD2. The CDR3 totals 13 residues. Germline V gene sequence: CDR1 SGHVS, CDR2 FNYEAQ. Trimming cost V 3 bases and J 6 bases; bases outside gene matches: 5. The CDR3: CASSLGGVPEQYF. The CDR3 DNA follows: TGTGCCAGCAGCTTGGGGGGGGTACCCGAGCAGTACTTC.

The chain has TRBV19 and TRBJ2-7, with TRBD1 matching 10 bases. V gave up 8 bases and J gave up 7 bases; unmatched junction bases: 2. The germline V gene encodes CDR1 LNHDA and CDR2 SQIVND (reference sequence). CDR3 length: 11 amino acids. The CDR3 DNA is TGTGCCAGTGGACAGGGGGTTGAGCAGTACTTC. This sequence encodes CASGQGVEQYF. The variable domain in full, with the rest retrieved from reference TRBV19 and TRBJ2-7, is DGGITQSPKYLFRKEGQNVTLSCEQNLNHDAMYWYRQDPGQGLRLIYYSQIVNDFQKGDIAEGYSVSREKKESFPLTVTSAQKNPTAFYLCASGQGVEQYFGPGTRLTVT.

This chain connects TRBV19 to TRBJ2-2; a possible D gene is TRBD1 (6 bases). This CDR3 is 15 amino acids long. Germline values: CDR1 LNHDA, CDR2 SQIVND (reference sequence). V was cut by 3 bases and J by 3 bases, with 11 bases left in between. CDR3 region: CASSILDSDTGELFF. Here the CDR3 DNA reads TGTGCCAGTAGTATTTTGGACAGCGACACCGGGGAGCTGTTTTTT.

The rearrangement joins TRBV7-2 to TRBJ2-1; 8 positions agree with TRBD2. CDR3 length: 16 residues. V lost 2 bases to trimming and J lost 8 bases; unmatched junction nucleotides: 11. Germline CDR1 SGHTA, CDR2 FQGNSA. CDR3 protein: CASSLQVRAGVDEQFF. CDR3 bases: TGTGCCAGCAGCTTACAGGTTCGAGCGGGGGTCGATGAGCAGTTCTTC. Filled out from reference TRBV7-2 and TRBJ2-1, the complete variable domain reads GAGVSQSPSNKVTEKGKDVELRCDPISGHTALYWYRQSLGQGLEFLIYFQGNSAPDKSGLPSDRFSAERTGGSVSTLTIQRTQQEDSAVYLCASSLQVRAGVDEQFFGPGTRLTVL.

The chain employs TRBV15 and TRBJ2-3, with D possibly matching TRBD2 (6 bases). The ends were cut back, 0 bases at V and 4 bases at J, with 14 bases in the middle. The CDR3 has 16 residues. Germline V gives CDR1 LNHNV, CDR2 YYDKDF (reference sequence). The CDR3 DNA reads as TGTGCCACCAGCAGAGAAATCGGGGGTGTCGCAGATACGCAGTATTTT. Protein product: CATSREIGGVADTQYF.

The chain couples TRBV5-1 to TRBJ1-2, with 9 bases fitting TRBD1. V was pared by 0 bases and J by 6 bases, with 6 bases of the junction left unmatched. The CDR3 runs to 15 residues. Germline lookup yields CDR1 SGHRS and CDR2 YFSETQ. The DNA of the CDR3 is TGCGCCAGCAGCTTGGACGGGACAGGGCGGGATGGCTACACCTTC. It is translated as CASSLDGTGRDGYTF.

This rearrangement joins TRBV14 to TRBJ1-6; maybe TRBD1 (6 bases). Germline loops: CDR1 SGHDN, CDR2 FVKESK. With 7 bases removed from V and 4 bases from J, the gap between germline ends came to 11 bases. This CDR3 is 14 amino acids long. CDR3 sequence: CASTKTGYNSPLHF. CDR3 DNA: TGTGCCAGCACCAAGACAGGATATAATTCACCCCTCCACTTT. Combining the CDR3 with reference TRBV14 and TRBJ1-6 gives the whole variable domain EAGVTQFPSHSVIEKGQTVTLRCDPISGHDNLYWYRRVMGKEIKFLLHFVKESKQDESGMPNNRFLAERTGGTYSTLKVQPAELEDSGVYFCASTKTGYNSPLHFGNGTRLTVT.

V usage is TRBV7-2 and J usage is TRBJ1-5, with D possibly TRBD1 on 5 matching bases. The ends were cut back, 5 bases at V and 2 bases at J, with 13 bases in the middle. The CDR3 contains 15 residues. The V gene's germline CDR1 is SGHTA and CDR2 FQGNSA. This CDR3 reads CASSDQGGGNQPQHF. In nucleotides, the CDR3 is TGTGCCAGCAGCGACCAGGGAGGAGGCAATCAGCCCCAGCATTTT.

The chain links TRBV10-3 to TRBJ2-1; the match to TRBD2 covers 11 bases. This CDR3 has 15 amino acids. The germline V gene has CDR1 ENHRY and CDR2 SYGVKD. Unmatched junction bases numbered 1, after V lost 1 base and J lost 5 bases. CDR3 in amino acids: CAISEWGLADNEQFF. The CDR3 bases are TGTGCCATCAGTGAGTGGGGACTAGCGGACAATGAGCAGTTCTTC.